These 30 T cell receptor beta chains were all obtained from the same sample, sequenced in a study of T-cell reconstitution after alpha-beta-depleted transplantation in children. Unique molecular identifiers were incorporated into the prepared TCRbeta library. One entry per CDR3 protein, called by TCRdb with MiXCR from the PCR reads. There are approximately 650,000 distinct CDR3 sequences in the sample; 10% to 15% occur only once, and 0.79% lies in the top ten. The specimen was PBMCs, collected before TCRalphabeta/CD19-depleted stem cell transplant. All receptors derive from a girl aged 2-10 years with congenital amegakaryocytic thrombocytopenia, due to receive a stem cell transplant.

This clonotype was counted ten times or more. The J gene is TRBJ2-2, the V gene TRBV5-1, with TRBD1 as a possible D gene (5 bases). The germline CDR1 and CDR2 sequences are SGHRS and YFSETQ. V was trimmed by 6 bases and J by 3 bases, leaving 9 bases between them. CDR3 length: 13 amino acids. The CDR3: CASNKGDTGELFF. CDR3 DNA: TGCGCCAGCAATAAAGGGGACACCGGGGAGCTGTTTTTT.

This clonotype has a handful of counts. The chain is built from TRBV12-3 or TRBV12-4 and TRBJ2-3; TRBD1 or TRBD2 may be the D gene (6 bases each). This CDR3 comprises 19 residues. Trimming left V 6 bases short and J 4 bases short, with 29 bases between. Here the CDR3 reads CASRAKKEGDLDSADTQYF. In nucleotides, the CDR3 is TGTGCCAGCAGAGCCAAAAAGGAGGGGGACCTAGATAGTGCAGATACGCAGTATTTT.

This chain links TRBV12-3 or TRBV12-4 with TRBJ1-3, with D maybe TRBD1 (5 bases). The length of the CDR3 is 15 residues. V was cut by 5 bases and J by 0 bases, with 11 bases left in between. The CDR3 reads CASSASGISGNTIYF. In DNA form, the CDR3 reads TGTGCCAGCAGTGCCTCAGGGATCTCTGGAAACACCATATATTTT.

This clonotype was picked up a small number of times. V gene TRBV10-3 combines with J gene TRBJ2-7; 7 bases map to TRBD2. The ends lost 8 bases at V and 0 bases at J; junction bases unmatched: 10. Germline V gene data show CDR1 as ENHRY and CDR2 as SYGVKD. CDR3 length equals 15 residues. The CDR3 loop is CAISDLADASYEQYF. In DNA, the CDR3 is TGTGCCATCTCAGACCTAGCGGATGCCTCCTACGAGCAGTACTTC.

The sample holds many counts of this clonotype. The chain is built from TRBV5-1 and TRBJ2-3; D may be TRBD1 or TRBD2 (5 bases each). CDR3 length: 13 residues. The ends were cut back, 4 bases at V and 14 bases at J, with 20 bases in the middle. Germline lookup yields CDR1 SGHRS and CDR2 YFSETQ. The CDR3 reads CASSMGRGDTWYF. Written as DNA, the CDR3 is TGCGCCAGCAGCATGGGACGGGGAGATACGTGGTATTTT.

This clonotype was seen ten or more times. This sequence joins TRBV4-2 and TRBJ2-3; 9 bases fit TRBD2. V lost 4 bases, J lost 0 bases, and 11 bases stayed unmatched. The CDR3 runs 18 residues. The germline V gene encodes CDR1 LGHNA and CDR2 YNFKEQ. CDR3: CASSRRITSGSSTDTQYF. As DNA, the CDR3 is TGTGCCAGCAGCCGGAGGATAACTAGCGGGTCTAGCACAGATACGCAGTATTTT.

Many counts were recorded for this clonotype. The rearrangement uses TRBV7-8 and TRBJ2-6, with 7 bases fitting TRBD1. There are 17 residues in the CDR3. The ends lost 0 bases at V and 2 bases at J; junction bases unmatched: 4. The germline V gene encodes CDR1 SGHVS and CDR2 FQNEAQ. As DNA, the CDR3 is TGTGCCAGCAGCTTAGCTTTCACAGGGGCTGGGGCCAACGTCCTGACTTTC. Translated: CASSLAFTGAGANVLTF.

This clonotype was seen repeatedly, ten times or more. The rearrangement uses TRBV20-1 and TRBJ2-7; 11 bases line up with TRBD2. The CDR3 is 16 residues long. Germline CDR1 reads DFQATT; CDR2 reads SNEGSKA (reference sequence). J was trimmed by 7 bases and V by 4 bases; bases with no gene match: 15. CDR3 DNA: TGCAGTGCTACCAGGGGACTAGCGGCTCTTCTGGGAGAGCAGTACTTC. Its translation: CSATRGLAALLGEQYF.

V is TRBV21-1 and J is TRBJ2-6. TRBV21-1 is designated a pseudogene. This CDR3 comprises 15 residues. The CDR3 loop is CASTQGLSGANVLTF. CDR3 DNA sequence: TGTGCCAGCACGCAAGGCCTCTCTGGGGCCAACGTCCTGACTTTC.

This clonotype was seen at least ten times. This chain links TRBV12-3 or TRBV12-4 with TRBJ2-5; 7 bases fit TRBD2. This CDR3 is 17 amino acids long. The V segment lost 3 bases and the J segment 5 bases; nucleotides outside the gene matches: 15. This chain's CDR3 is CASSFTTRAGWGETQYF. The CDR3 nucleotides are TGTGCCAGCAGTTTCACCACCCGAGCGGGATGGGGTGAGACCCAGTACTTC.

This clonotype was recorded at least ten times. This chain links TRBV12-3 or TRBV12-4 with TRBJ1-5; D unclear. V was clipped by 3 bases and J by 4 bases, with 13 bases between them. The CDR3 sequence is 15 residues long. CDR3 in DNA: TGTGCCAGCAGTTTTTTGCTGGGGAGTAATCAGCCCCAGCATTTT. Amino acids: CASSFLLGSNQPQHF.

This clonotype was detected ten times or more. The CDR3 DNA is TGCAGTGCTAGAGACTTAAGCAATGAGCAGTTCTTC. This codes for CSARDLSNEQFF. V is TRBV20-1 and J is TRBJ2-1; D is unclear. CDR1 is DFQATT and CDR2 is SNEGSKA in the germline V gene (reference sequence). This CDR3 region has 12 residues. V was shortened by 0 bases and J by 6 bases, with 6 bases between the two germline ends.

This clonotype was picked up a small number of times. This CDR3 reads CSTDRGKGETQYF. The DNA for the CDR3 is TGCAGTACGGACAGGGGAAAAGGGGAGACCCAGTACTTC. V gene TRBV20-1 combines with J gene TRBJ2-5; 9 nucleotides match TRBD1. Germline loops: CDR1 DFQATT, CDR2 SNEGSKA (reference sequence). Losses at the gene ends were 8 bases for V and 5 bases for J; bases not matched to a gene: 9. The CDR3 covers 13 residues.

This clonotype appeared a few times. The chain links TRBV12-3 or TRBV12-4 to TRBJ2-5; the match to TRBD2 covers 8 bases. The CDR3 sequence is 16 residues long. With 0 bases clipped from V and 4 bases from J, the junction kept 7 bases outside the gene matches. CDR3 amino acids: CASSLAPTAGGETQYF. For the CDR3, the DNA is TGTGCCAGCAGTTTAGCGCCGACGGCGGGGGGAGAGACCCAGTACTTC.

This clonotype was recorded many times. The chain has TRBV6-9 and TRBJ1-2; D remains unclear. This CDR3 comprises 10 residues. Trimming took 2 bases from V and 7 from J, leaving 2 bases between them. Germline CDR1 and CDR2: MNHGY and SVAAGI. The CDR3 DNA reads TGTGCCAGCAGTTATGGTGGCTACACCTTC. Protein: CASSYGGYTF.

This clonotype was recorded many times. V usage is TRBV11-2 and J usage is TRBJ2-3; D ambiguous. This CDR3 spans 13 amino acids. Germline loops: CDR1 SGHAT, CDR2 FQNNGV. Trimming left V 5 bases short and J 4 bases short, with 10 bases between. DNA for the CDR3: TGTGCCAGCAGCCAAATTCAGTCAGATACGCAGTATTTT. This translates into CASSQIQSDTQYF.

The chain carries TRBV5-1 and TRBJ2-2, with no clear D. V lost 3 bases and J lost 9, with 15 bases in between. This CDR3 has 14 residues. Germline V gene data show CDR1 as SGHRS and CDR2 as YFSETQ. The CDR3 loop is CASSSDPLVRELFF. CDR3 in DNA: TGCGCCAGCAGCTCGGACCCCCTAGTCCGGGAGCTGTTTTTT.

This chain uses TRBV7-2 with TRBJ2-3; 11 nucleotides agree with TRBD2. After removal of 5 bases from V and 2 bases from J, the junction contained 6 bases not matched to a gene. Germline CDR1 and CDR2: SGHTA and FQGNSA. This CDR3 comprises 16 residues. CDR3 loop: CASSLRLAGYTDTQYF. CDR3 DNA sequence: TGTGCCAGCAGCCTCCGACTAGCGGGATACACAGATACGCAGTATTTT.

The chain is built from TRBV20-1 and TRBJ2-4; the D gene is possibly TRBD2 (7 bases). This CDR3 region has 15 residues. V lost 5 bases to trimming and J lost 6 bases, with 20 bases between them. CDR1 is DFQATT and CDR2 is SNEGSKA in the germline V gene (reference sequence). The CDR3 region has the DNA TGCAGTGCTGCCTGGGGGAGGGGGACGAGAAACATTCAGTACTTC. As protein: CSAAWGRGTRNIQYF.

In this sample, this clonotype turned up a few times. The CDR3 here is CASILFREAFF. In nucleotides, the CDR3 is TGTGCCAGCATACTCTTCCGTGAAGCTTTCTTT. The rearrangement links TRBV12-3 or TRBV12-4 to TRBJ1-1; no clear D. This CDR3 has 11 amino acids. V was trimmed by 7 bases and J by 7 bases, leaving 10 bases between them.

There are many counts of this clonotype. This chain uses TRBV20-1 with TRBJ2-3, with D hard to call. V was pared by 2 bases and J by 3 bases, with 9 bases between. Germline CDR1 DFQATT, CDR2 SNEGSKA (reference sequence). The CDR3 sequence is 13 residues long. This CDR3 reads CSARYVGTDTQYF. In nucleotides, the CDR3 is TGCAGTGCTAGATACGTCGGTACAGATACGCAGTATTTT.

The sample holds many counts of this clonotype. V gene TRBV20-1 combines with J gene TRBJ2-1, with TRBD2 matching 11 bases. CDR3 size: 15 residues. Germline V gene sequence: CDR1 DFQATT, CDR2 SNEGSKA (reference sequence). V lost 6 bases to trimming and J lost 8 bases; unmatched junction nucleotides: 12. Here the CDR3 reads CSAELLAGVNDEQFF. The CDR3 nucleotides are TGCAGTGCGGAATTACTAGCGGGAGTGAATGATGAGCAGTTCTTC.

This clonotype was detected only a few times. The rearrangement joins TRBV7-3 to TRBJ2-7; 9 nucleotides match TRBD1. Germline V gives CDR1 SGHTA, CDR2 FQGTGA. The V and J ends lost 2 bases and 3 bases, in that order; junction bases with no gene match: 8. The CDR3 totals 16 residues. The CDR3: CASSLPRDRDSYEQYF. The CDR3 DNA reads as TGTGCCAGCAGCTTACCCCGGGACAGGGATAGCTACGAGCAGTACTTC.

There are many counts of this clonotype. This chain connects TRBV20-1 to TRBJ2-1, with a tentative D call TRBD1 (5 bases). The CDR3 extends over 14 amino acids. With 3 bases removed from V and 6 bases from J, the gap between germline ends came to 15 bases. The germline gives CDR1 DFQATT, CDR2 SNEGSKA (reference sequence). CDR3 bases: TGCAGTGCTAGTCAACAGGCAAAGAGCAATGAGCAGTTCTTC. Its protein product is CSASQQAKSNEQFF.

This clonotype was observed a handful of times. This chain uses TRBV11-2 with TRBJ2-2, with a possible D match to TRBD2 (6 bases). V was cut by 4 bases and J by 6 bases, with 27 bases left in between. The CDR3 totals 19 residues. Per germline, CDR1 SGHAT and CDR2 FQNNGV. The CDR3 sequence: CASSSRSAGLSLISGELFF. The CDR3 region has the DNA TGTGCCAGCAGCTCGAGGAGCGCGGGGCTGAGTCTCATATCCGGGGAGCTGTTTTTT.

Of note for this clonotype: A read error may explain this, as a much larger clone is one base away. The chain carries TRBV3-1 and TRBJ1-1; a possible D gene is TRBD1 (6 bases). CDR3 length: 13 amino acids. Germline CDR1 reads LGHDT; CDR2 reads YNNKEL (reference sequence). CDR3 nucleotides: TGTGCCAGCAGAGGACAGCAGAACACTGAAGGTTTCTTT. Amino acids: CASRGQQNTEGFF.

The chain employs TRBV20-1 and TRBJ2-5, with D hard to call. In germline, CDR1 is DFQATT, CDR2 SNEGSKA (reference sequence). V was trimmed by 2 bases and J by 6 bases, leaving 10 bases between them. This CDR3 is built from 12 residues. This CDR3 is CSARKPVKTQYF. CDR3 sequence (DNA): TGCAGTGCTAGAAAACCCGTGAAGACCCAGTACTTC.

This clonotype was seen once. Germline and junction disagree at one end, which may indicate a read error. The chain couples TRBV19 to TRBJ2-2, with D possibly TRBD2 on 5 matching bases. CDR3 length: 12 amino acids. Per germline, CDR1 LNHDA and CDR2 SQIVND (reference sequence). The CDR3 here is CASSMVTGELLF. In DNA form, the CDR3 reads TGTGCCAGTAGTATGGTCACCGGGGAGCTGTTATTT.

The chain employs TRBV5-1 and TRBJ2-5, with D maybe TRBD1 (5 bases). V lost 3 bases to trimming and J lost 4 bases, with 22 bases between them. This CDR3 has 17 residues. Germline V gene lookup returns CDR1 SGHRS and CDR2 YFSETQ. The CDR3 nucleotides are TGCGCCAGCAGCTCCCAGAAACCGCAGGGCGTTCGAGAGACCCAGTACTTC. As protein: CASSSQKPQGVRETQYF.

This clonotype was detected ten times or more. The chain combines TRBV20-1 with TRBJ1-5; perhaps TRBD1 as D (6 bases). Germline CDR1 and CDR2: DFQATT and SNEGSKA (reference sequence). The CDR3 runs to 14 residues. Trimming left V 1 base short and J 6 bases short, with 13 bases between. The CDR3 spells CSARGQVGSQPQHF. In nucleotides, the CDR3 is TGCAGTGCTAGAGGACAGGTCGGGAGTCAGCCCCAGCATTTT.